Listed here are 11 T cell receptor beta chains from one sample, sequenced in a study of regulatory T cells in long-lasting Graves disease. Indicated time point: newly diagnosed GD, antithyroid drugs for less than 3 months. Isolated PBMC RNA provided the starting material for the TCR library. Assembly of TCR beta libraries relied on iRepertoire HTBI primers together with Arm-PCR of CDR3 regions. One entry per CDR3 protein results from TCRdb running MiXCR on the multiplex PCR reads. Of 550,000 or so distinct CDR3 sequences in the sample, 12% were seen once. The same data also went into a second study, on T cells in Graves' hyperthyroidism and ophthalmopathy.

Sequences were derived from peripheral blood mononuclear cells (PBMCs), sampled at new diagnosis, from a patient treated with antithyroid drugs. The receptor set was obtained from a woman aged 25 to 39 with Graves disease.

This clonotype was seen ten or more times. This chain joins TRBV7-2 and TRBJ1-1; D gene unclear. The V gene's germline CDR1 is SGHTA and CDR2 FQGNSA. V lost 1 base to trimming and J lost 1 base, with 10 bases between them. The CDR3 has 15 amino acids. DNA of the CDR3: TGTGCCAGCAGCTTAGGTAGAAGTGGGAACACTGAAGCTTTCTTT. It encodes CASSLGRSGNTEAFF.

This clonotype was found many times. The chain has TRBV29-1 and TRBJ1-1; D call uncertain. CDR3 length: 12 residues. Germline V lookup: CDR1 SQVTM, CDR2 ANQGSEA. The ends were cut back, 1 base at V and 3 bases at J, with 6 bases in the middle. CDR3 in amino acids: CSVEGFDTEAFF. The CDR3 bases are TGCAGCGTTGAAGGATTCGACACTGAAGCTTTCTTT. Combining the CDR3 with reference TRBV29-1 and TRBJ1-1 gives the whole variable domain SAVISQKPSRDICQRGTSLTIQCQVDSQVTMMFWYRQQPGQSLTLIATANQGSEATYESGFVIDKFPISRPNLTFSTLTVSNMSPEDSSIYLCSVEGFDTEAFFGQGTRLTVV.

This clonotype showed up just a few times. The J gene is TRBJ1-1, the V gene TRBV6-1; the D is unclear. The CDR3 sequence is 14 residues long. Trimming removed 8 bases from V and 1 base from J, with 14 bases in between. CDR1 is MNHNS and CDR2 is SASEGT in the germline V gene. The CDR3 bases are TGTGCCAGCTGGAGTCAGTCAGGGAACACTGAAGCTTTCTTT. Protein product: CASWSQSGNTEAFF.

This clonotype has a count of ten or more. The V gene is TRBV5-8, the J gene TRBJ1-5; no firm D call. The CDR3 consists of 16 residues. The germline CDR1 and CDR2 sequences are SGHTS and YDEGEE. Trimming took off 1 base at V and 0 bases at J, with 11 bases between the two ends. CDR3 loop: CASSLKLADSNQPQHF. In DNA, the CDR3 is TGTGCCAGCAGCTTGAAATTGGCAGATAGCAATCAGCCCCAGCATTTT.

As for this clonotype: A read error may explain this, as a much larger clone is one base away. The chain uses TRBV5-1 and TRBJ1-1; unclear D gene. CDR1 and CDR2 from the germline V gene are SGHRS and YFSETQ. Trimming pared 0 bases from V and 5 bases from J, leaving 11 bases between. The CDR3 is made up of 14 amino acids. CDR3 amino acids: CASSLETMGTEAFF. CDR3 bases: TGCGCCAGCAGCTTGGAGACCATGGGGACTGAAGCTTTCTTT.

This clonotype was found many times. The rearrangement uses TRBV6-5 and TRBJ1-1; D is unclear. Trimming removed 2 bases at V and 11 bases at J, with 15 bases between. Per germline, CDR1 MNHEY and CDR2 SVGAGI. The CDR3 length is 13 residues. The CDR3: CASSYDLAGRAFF. DNA of the CDR3: TGTGCCAGCAGTTACGATTTGGCGGGGAGGGCTTTCTTT.

Ten or more counts support this clonotype. The genes are TRBV12-3 or TRBV12-4 and TRBJ2-1; 10 bases align to TRBD2. The CDR3 runs to 15 residues. The junction had 8 bases not matched to a gene; V was cut back by 5 bases and J by 7 bases. CDR3 nucleotide sequence: TGTGCCAGCAGTAAAACCGGGACTAGCGTGAATGAGCAGTTCTTC. Residues: CASSKTGTSVNEQFF.

This clonotype has ten or more counts. The V and J genes are TRBV3-1 and TRBJ2-7, with D unclear. The CDR3 is 15 residues long. The V gene lost 1 base and the J gene lost 0 bases, with 10 bases spanning the gap. The germline V gene encodes CDR1 LGHDT and CDR2 YNNKEL (reference sequence). The CDR3: CASSQAPTSSYEQYF. The CDR3 DNA follows: TGTGCCAGCAGCCAAGCCCCGACGAGCTCCTACGAGCAGTACTTC.

Ten or more counts support this clonotype. The rearrangement links TRBV6-1 to TRBJ2-4, with 7 bases aligning to TRBD1. V gave up 5 bases and J gave up 5 bases; unmatched junction bases: 21. Per the germline V gene, CDR1 is MNHNS and CDR2 is SASEGT. The CDR3 is 19 amino acids. DNA of the CDR3: TGTGCCAGCAGTCCAGCTTCCGGGACAGTTTTATGGGGCCAAAACATTCAGTACTTC. It yields the protein CASSPASGTVLWGQNIQYF.

This clonotype has a handful of counts. A junction end diverges from the germline sequence, so it may reflect a read error. The chain is built from TRBV24-1 and TRBJ2-5; D gene ambiguous. The CDR3 extends over 15 amino acids. Germline-derived CDR1 and CDR2 are KGHDR and SFDVKD. The chain's CDR3 is CAASDLLLGRETQYF. The CDR3 DNA reads as TGTGCCGCCAGTGACCTATTATTGGGCCGAGAGACCCAGTACTTC.

This chain connects TRBV5-6 to TRBJ2-2; D remains ambiguous. This CDR3 is built from 17 residues. The V and J ends lost 4 bases and 2 bases respectively, with 18 bases between them. Per the germline V gene, CDR1 is SGHDT and CDR2 is YYEEEE. CDR3 bases: TGTGCCAGCAGCACTATACAGAGACCCGTTAACACCGGGGAGCTGTTTTTT. Protein: CASSTIQRPVNTGELFF.